The sequence of this TCR beta chain was determined in a study of shared clonotypes between healthy human individuals. Deep-level settings were used for running the assay. The genomic DNA of each subset was split evenly across several immunoSEQ plates. Replicate PCRs were loaded with roughly 0.3 ug DNA from unsorted PBMC, around 28,000 T cell genomes. The sequenced material, unsorted PBMC DNA, was run on ten immunoSEQ deep assay plates. The method was immunoSEQ multiplex PCR; TCRdb's version includes in-frame clones alone and lacks a portion of them. The table lists about 450,000 clones, roughly 85% of them singletons, with about 12% in the top ten. Specimen: PBMCs. This TCR came from a woman between 35 and 50 years old in good health. Some clones in this sample may be carry-over from other donors' samples.

The CDR3 loop reads CASSISKGWTEAFF. CDR3 nucleotide sequence: TGTGCCAGTAGTATATCCAAGGGGTGGACTGAAGCTTTCTTT. The chain uses TRBV19 and TRBJ1-1; D is possibly TRBD1 (5 bases). Germline V gene lookup returns CDR1 LNHDA and CDR2 SQIVND (reference sequence). The CDR3 loop spans 14 amino acids. Trimming took off 2 bases at V and 5 bases at J, with 12 bases between the two ends.